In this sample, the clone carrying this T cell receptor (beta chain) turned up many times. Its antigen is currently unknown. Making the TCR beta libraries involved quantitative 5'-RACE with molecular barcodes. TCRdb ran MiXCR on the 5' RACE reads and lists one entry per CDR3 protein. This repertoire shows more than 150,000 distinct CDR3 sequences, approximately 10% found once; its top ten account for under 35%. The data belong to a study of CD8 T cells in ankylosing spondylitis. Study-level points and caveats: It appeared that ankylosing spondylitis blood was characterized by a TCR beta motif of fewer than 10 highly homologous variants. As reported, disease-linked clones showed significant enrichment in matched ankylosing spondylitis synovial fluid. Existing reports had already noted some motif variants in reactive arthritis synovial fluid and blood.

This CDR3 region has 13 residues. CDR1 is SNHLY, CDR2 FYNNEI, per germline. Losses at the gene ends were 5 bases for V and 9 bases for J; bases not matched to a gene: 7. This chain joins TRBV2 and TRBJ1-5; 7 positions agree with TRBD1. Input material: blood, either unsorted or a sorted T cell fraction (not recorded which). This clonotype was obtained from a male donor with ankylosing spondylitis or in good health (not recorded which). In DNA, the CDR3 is TGTGCCAGCAGTACCCCACCAGGGGGGCCCCAGCATTTT. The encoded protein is CASSTPPGGPQHF. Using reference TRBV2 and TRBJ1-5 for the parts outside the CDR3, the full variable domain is EPEVTQTPSHQVTQMGQEVILRCVPISNHLYFYWYRQILGQKVEFLVSFYNNEISEKSEIFDDQFSVERPDGSNFTLKIRSTKLEDSAMYFCASSTPPGGPQHFGDGTRLSIL.